The entry below gives a single T cell receptor beta chain sequence along with its context. The data are from a study of blood T cell repertoires in COVID-19. Study details: Sample material is recorded as cDNA or gDNA derived from T cells, B-cell-depleted T cells, or PBMCs.

Authors' processing steps: Using reference gene primer amplification, nucleated cell counts were estimated. Only in-frame clones appear in the TCRdb table, and some are missing; sequencing was by immunoSEQ multiplex PCR. Clonal size and the V and J genes are those of that table, whereas D and trimming came from the DNA. The data show 55,000 to 80,000 clones, with about 81% seen just once and around a tenth held by the top ten. Trimming took off 5 bases at V and 4 bases at J, with 4 bases between the two ends. The CDR3 sequence is 11 residues long. Sequenced material: peripheral blood. This receptor was obtained from a human donor in a cohort sampled during active COVID-19. The chain combines TRBV12-3 or TRBV12-4 with TRBJ2-3; D unresolved. CDR3 sequence reads: CASSQSDTQYF. In DNA, the CDR3 is TGTGCCAGCAGTCAATCAGATACGCAGTATTTT.